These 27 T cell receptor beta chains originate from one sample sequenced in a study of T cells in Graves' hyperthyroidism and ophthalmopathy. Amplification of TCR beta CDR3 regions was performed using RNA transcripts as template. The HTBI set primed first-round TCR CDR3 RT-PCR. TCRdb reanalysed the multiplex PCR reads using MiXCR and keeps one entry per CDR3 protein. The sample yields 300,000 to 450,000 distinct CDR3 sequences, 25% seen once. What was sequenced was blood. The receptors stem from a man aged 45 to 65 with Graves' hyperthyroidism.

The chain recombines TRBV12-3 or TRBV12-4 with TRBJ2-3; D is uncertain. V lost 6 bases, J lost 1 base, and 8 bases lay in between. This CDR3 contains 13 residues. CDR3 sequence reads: CASRRTGTDTQYF. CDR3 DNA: TGTGCCAGCAGGAGGACGGGCACAGATACGCAGTATTTT.

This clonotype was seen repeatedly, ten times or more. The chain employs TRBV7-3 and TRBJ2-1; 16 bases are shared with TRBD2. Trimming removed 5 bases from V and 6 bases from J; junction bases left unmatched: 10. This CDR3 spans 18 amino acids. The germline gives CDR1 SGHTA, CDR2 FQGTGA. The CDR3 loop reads CASSPRPGLAGGRNEQFF. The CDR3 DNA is TGTGCCAGCAGCCCCAGACCGGGACTAGCGGGAGGGCGCAATGAGCAGTTCTTC.

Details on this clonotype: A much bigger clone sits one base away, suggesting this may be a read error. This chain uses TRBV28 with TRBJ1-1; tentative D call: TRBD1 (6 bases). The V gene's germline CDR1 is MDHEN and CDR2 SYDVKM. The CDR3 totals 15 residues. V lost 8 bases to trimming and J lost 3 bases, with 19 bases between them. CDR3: CASRDPPTGDTEAFF. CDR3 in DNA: TGTGCCAGCCGTGATCCCCCGACAGGTGACACTGAAGCTTTCTTT.

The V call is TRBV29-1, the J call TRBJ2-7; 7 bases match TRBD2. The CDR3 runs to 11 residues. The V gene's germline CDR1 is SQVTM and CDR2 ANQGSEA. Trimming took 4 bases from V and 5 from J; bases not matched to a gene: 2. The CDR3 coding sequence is TGCAGCGTTGGTCTAGCGGACGAGCAGTACTTC. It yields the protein CSVGLADEQYF.

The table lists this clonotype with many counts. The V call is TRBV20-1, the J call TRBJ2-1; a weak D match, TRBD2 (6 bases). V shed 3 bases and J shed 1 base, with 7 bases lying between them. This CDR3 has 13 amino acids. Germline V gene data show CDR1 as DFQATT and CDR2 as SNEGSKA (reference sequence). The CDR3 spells CSARRDSYNEQFF. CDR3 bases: TGCAGTGCTAGGCGGGATTCCTACAATGAGCAGTTCTTC.

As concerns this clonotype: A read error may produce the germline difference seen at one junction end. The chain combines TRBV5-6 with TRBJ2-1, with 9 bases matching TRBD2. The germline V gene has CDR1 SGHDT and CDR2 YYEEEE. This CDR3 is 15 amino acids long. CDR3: CANSLVSGSDNEQFF. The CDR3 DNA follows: TGTGCCAACAGCTTGGTTAGCGGGAGTGACAATGAGCAGTTCTTC. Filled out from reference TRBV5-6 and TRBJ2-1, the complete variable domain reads DAGVTQSPTHLIKTRGQQVTLRCSPKSGHDTVSWYQQALGQGPQFIFQYYEEEERQRGNFPDRFSGHQFPNYSSELNVNALLLGDSALYLCANSLVSGSDNEQFFGPGTRLTVL.

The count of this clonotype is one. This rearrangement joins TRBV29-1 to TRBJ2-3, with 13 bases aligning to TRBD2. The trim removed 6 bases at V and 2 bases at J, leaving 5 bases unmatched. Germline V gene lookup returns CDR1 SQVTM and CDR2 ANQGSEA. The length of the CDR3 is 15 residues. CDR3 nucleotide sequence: TGCAGCGTGGGACTAGCGGGGCAGAACACAGATACGCAGTATTTT. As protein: CSVGLAGQNTDTQYF.

In DNA, the CDR3 is TGTGCCAGCAGCCTTCAGACAGGGGAAGAGACCCAGTACTTC. Translated, it gives CASSLQTGEETQYF. The V call is TRBV2, the J call TRBJ2-5, with 8 bases identical to TRBD1. The CDR3 has 14 residues. Germline assignment: CDR1 SNHLY and CDR2 FYNNEI. With V trimmed by 6 bases and J by 3 bases, 6 bases remained unmatched.

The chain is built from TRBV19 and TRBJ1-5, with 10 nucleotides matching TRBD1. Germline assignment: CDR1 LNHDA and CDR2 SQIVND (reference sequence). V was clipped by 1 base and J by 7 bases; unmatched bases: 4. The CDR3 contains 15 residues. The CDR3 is CASSIGGQGWQPQHF. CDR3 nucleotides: TGTGCCAGTAGTATAGGGGGACAGGGGTGGCAGCCCCAGCATTTT.

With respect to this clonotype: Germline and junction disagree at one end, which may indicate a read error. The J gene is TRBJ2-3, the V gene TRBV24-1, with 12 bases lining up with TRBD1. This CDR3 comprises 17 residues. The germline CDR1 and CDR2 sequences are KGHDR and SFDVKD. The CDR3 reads CATGEGQGAADKYTQYF. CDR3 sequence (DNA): TGTGCCACCGGTGAGGGACAGGGGGCGGCCGATAAATATACGCAGTATTTT.

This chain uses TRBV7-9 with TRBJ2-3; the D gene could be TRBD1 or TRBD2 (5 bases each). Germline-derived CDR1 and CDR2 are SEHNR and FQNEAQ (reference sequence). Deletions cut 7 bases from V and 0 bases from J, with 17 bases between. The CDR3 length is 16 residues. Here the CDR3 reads CASTLAGTASTDTQYF. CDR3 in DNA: TGTGCCAGCACCCTTGCTGGGACGGCTAGCACAGATACGCAGTATTTT.

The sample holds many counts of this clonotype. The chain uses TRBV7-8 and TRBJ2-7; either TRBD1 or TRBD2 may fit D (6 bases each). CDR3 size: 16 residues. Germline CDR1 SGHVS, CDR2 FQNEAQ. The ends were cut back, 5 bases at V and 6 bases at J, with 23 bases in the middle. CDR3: CASSPVGGGGMGEQYF. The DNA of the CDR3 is TGTGCCAGCAGCCCTGTGGGGGGCGGCGGGATGGGCGAGCAGTACTTC.

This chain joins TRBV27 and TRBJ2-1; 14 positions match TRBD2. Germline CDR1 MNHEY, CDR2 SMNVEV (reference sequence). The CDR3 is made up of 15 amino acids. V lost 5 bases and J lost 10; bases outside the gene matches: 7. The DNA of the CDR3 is TGTGCCAGCAGTGAAGGGACTAGCGGGAGCCAGGAGCAGTTCTTC. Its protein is CASSEGTSGSQEQFF.

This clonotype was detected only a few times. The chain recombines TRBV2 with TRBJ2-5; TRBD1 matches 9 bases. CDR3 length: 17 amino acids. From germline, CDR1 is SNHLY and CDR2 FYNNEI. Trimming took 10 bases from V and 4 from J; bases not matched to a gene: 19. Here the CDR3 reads CANTLPPEQGAAETQYF. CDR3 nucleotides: TGTGCCAACACCCTCCCCCCCGAACAGGGGGCGGCAGAGACCCAGTACTTC.

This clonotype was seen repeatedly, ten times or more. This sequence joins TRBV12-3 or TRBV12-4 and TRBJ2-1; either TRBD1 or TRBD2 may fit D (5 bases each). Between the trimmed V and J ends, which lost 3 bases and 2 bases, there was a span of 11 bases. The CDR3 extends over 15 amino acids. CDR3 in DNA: TGTGCCAGCAGTTTGACCGGGGCGACCTACAATGAGCAGTTCTTC. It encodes CASSLTGATYNEQFF.

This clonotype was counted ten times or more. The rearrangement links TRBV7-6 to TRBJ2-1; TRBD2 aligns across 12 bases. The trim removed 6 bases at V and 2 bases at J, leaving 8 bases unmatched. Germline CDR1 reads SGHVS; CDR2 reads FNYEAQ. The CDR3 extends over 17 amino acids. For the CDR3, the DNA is TGTGCCAGCAGGTCCCAACTAGCGGGAGGAACCTACAATGAGCAGTTCTTC. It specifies CASRSQLAGGTYNEQFF.

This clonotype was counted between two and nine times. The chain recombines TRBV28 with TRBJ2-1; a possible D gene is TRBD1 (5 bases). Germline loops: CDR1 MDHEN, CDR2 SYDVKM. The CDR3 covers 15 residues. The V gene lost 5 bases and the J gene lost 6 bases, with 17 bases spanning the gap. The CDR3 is CASSIAEQGSNEQFF. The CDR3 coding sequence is TGTGCCAGCAGTATTGCCGAGCAGGGAAGCAATGAGCAGTTCTTC. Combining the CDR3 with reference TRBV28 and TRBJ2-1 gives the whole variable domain DVKVTQSSRYLVKRTGEKVFLECVQDMDHENMFWYRQDPGLGLRLIYFSYDVKMKEKGDIPEGYSVSREKKERFSLILESASTNQTSMYLCASSIAEQGSNEQFFGPGTRLTVL.

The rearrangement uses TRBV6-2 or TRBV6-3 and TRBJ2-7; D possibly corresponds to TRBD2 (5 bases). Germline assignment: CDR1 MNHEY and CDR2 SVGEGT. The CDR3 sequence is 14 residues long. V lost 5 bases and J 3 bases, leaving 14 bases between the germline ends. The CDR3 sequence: CASSAEQGLYEQYF. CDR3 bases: TGTGCCAGCAGTGCAGAACAAGGACTCTACGAGCAGTACTTC.

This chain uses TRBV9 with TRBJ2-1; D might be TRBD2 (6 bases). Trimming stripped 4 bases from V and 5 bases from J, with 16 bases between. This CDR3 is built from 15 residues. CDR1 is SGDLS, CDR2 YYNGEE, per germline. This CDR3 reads CASSPRVSGHNEQFF. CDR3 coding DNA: TGTGCCAGCAGCCCCCGCGTTAGCGGCCACAATGAGCAGTTCTTC.

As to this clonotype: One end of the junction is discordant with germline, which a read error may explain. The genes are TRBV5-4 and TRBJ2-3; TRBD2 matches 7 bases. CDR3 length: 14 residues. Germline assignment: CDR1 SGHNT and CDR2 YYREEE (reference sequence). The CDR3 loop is CASSLRGSADTQYF. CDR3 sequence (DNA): TGTGCCAGCAGCTTGCGCGGGAGCGCAGATACACAGTATTTT.

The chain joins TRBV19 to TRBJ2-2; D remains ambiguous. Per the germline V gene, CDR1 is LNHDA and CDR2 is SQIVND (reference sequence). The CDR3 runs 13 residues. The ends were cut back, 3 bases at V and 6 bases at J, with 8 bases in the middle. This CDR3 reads CASSISRPGELFF. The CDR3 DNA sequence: TGTGCCAGTAGTATCTCCCGTCCCGGGGAGCTGTTTTTT.

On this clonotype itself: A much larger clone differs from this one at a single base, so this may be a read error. The CDR3 coding sequence is TGTGCCAGCAGCTTAGCGGGAGGGAGATATGACGAGCGGTACTTC. Translation gives CASSLAGGRYDERYF. The V call is TRBV7-9, the J call TRBJ2-7; 7 bases match TRBD2. CDR1 and CDR2 (germline): SEHNR, FQNEAQ (reference sequence). CDR3 length equals 15 residues. Variable domain in full (rest from reference TRBV7-9 and TRBJ2-7): DTGVSQNPRHKITKRGQNVTFRCDPISEHNRLYWYRQTLGQGPEFLTYFQNEAQLEKSRLLSDRFSAERPKGSFSTLEIQRTEQGDSAMYLCASSLAGGRYDERYFGPGTRLTVT.

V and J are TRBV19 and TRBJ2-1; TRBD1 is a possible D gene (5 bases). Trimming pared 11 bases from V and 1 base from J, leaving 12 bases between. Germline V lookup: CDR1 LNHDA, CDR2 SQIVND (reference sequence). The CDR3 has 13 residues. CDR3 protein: CAAGADSYNEQFF. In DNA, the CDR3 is TGTGCCGCTGGGGCGGATTCCTACAATGAGCAGTTCTTC.

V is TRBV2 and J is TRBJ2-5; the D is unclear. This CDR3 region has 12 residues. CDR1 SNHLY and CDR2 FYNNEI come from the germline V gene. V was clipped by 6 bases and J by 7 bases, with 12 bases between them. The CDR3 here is CASSRPEGTQYF. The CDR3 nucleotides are TGTGCCAGCAGCCGCCCGGAAGGGACCCAGTACTTC.

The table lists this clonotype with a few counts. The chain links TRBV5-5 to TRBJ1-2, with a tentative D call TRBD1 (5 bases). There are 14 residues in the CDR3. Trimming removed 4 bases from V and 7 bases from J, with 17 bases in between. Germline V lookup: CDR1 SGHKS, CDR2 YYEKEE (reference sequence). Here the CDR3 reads CASSQRTGVSGYTF. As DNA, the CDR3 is TGTGCCAGCAGCCAGAGGACGGGGGTTTCTGGCTACACCTTC. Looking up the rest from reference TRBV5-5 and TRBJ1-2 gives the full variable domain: DAGVTQSPTHLIKTRGQQVTLRCSPISGHKSVSWYQQVLGQGPQFIFQYYEKEERGRGNFPDRFSARQFPNYSSELNVNALLLGDSALYLCASSQRTGVSGYTFGSGTRLTVV.

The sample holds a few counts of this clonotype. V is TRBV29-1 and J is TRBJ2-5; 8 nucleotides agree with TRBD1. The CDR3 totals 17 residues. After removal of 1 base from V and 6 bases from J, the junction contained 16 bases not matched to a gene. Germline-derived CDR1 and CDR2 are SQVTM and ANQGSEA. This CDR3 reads CSVEADISRQGRQTQYF. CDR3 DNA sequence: TGCAGCGTTGAAGCGGACATATCACGACAGGGGAGGCAGACCCAGTACTTC.

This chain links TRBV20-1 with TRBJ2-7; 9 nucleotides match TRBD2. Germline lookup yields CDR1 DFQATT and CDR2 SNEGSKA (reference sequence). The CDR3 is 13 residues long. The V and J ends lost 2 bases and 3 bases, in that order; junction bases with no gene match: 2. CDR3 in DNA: TGCAGTGCTAGACTAGCGGGAAGCTACGAGCAGTACTTC. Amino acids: CSARLAGSYEQYF.